This section outlines one TCR beta chain sequence together with its context. No antigen is known for it. This specimen comes from a study of identical twins. Regarding the study as a whole: For out-of-frame beta sequences, excess twin sharing was weaker.

With no exceptions, donors were healthy Caucasians. J was trimmed by 5 bases and V by 0 bases; bases with no gene match: 5. The CDR3 runs 15 residues. CDR1 is SGHRS and CDR2 is YFSETQ in the germline V gene. TCRdb re-called the 5' RACE reads with MiXCR, one entry per CDR3 protein. Found here are just under 650,000 distinct CDR3 sequences, just over 7% of them singletons; the top ten hold around 1.6%. This same sample was also taken into another study, of yellow fever vaccine responses in identical twins.

The rearrangement uses TRBV5-1 and TRBJ2-5; 9 nucleotides align to TRBD1. The receptor comes from a woman aged 18-29 years in good health. The sequenced sample consisted of PBMCs. CDR3 protein: CASSLDGTGHETQYF. The DNA for the CDR3 is TGCGCCAGCAGCTTGGACGGGACAGGGCACGAGACCCAGTACTTC.